These 3 T cell receptor beta chains came from one sample sequenced in a study of Ad26.COV2.S vaccination and SARS-CoV-2 variants. TCRdb keeps only in-frame clones here, not all; method: immunoSEQ multiplex PCR. The sample yields 300,000 to 500,000 clones, approximately 90% seen once. The treatment denotes: about 20 received Ad26.COV2.S at low or high dose, single or two shots; 5 received placebo; per-sample allocation not given. Vaccine and placebo recipients were sampled on day 63 after the first injection. The material was peripheral blood, obtained in a trial of Ad26.COV2.S vaccine versus placebo. The receptors shown here come from a person between 18 and 59 years old who received the Ad26.COV2.S COVID-19 vaccine or a placebo.

The chain recombines TRBV7-8 with TRBJ1-6; D not certain. V was pared by 0 bases and J by 0 bases, with 3 bases between. The V gene's germline CDR1 is SGHVS and CDR2 FQNEAQ. This CDR3 spans 15 amino acids. The CDR3 spells CASSLASSYNSPLHF. The CDR3 region has the DNA TGTGCCAGCAGCTTAGCCAGCTCCTATAATTCACCCCTCCACTTT.

The rearrangement links TRBV11-3 to TRBJ2-2; tentatively, D is TRBD1 (6 bases). The ends were cut back, 5 bases at V and 4 bases at J, with 11 bases in the middle. This CDR3 region has 14 residues. Germline V gene data show CDR1 as SGHNT and CDR2 as YENEEA. CDR3 in DNA: TGTGCCAGCAGCCCCGGGACATTCACCGGGGAGCTGTTTTTT. This translates into CASSPGTFTGELFF.

The V and J genes are TRBV5-6 and TRBJ1-1; D gene ambiguous. The CDR3 consists of 16 residues. V was cut by 2 bases and J by 2 bases, with 16 bases left in between. Germline V gene lookup returns CDR1 SGHDT and CDR2 YYEEEE. The DNA for the CDR3 is TGTGCCAGCAGCTTAAGAACTCGGAGGAGTAACACTGAAGCTTTCTTT. Its protein is CASSLRTRRSNTEAFF.